This record concerns one T cell receptor (beta chain) sequence. Its antigen is as yet unknown. Profiled with immunoSEQ multiplex PCR; TCRdb holds only in-frame clones, not every one. Of some 2 million clones in the sample, approximately 95% were seen once. These data belong to a study of shared clonotypes between healthy human individuals. Study-wide context: A donor's plate count was three for CD4 naive and three for CD4 memory; CD8 naive had two and CD8 memory one.

CD45RO-negative, CCR7-selected cells formed the naive CD8 fraction, which excluded terminally differentiated effector memory CD45RA+ cells. Everyone who donated was a Caucasian adult who lived in Nashville, Tennessee. Study-wide findings and caveats: Among a handful of donors, about 5% of naive CD4 clonotypes were found in common.

After removal of 5 bases from V and 3 bases from J, the junction contained 5 bases not matched to a gene. CDR3 length equals 14 residues. Germline V gene lookup returns CDR1 MDHEN and CDR2 SYDVKM. Sequenced: naive CD8+ T cells sorted from blood. This TCR was sampled from a man aged 18 to 30 in good health. The rearrangement uses TRBV28 and TRBJ1-2; TRBD1 matches at 8 bases. The CDR3 region is CASSLGQGDYGYTF. In DNA, the CDR3 is TGTGCCAGCAGTCTCGGACAGGGAGACTATGGCTACACCTTC.